A single sample is the source of the 9 T cell receptor beta chains below, sequenced in a study of identical twins. Using its own MiXCR run on the 5' RACE reads, TCRdb lists one record per CDR3 protein. Here the sample spans fewer than 350,000 distinct CDR3 sequences, less than 9% being singletons. These data also featured in a second study, about yellow fever vaccine responses in identical twins.

The sequenced sample consisted of memory (CD45RO+) T cells sorted from blood. These receptors were obtained from a woman aged 18 to 35 in good health.

This clonotype was counted many times. The chain combines TRBV7-9 with TRBJ2-5; D call uncertain. There are 13 residues in the CDR3. The V and J ends lost 5 bases and 3 bases respectively, with 10 bases between them. From germline, CDR1 is SEHNR and CDR2 FQNEAQ (reference sequence). This chain's CDR3 is CASSLSSKETQYF. CDR3 bases: TGTGCCAGCAGCCTGAGCTCGAAAGAGACCCAGTACTTC.

A remark on this clonotype: A much larger clone lies one base from this, so it may be a read error. The chain couples TRBV3-1 to TRBJ2-1, with D perhaps TRBD2 (7 bases). CDR3 size: 16 residues. CDR1 and CDR2 (germline): LGHDT, YNNKEL (reference sequence). The CDR3 is CASIQRPGGTYNEQFF. As DNA, the CDR3 is TGTGCCAGCATCCAACGCCCGGGGGGCACCTACAATGAGCAGTTCTTC.

The chain joins TRBV18 to TRBJ2-1; 11 nucleotides agree with TRBD2. Germline trimming cut 6 bases from V and 0 bases from J; bases unmatched to any gene: 7. Germline-derived CDR1 and CDR2 are KGHSH and LQKENI. This CDR3 is 17 amino acids long. The CDR3 nucleotides read TGTGCCAGCTCGCCAAGACTAGCGGGGACCTCCTACAATGAGCAGTTCTTC. This sequence encodes CASSPRLAGTSYNEQFF.

This clonotype was seen ten or more times. This rearrangement joins TRBV29-1 to TRBJ1-2; weak D call: TRBD1 (6 bases). The V end lost 7 bases, the J end lost 6 bases, and 18 bases lay between the germline ends. CDR1 and CDR2 from the germline V gene are SQVTM and ANQGSEA. CDR3 length: 13 residues. Written as DNA, the CDR3 is TGCAGCGCCGAAGGGGGGCGCTTCAATGGCTACACCTTC. Residues: CSAEGGRFNGYTF.

This clonotype came up many times. The chain recombines TRBV5-1 with TRBJ1-1, with 7 bases fitting TRBD1. The CDR3 contains 15 residues. Germline CDR1 is SGHRS and CDR2 is YFSETQ. Losses at the gene ends were 4 bases for V and 1 base for J; bases not matched to a gene: 7. CDR3 amino acids: CASSLRQGRNTEAFF. The CDR3 DNA reads TGCGCCAGCAGCCTCCGACAGGGTCGGAACACTGAAGCTTTCTTT.

The table lists this clonotype with a few counts. The chain links TRBV2 to TRBJ2-3; TRBD2 matches 11 bases. Trimming at V came to 3 bases and at J to 0 bases, leaving 5 bases not matched to a gene. There are 17 residues in the CDR3. Germline V gene sequence: CDR1 SNHLY, CDR2 FYNNEI. The CDR3 loop reads CASSDPGLAVSTDTQYF. Here the CDR3 DNA reads TGTGCCAGCAGTGATCCGGGACTAGCGGTGAGCACAGATACGCAGTATTTT.

This clonotype was counted a few times. The chain carries TRBV2 and TRBJ2-7; no reliable D call. The CDR3 totals 12 residues. The V gene's germline CDR1 is SNHLY and CDR2 FYNNEI. V lost 3 bases and J lost 3, with 6 bases in between. CDR3 residues: CASSEKGYEQYV. The CDR3 region has the DNA TGTGCCAGCAGTGAGAAGGGCTACGAGCAGTACGTC.

This chain joins TRBV2 and TRBJ2-3; D remains unclear. The CDR3 is made up of 16 amino acids. V was shortened by 8 bases and J by 0 bases, with 18 bases between the two germline ends. The germline CDR1 and CDR2 sequences are SNHLY and FYNNEI. The CDR3 sequence is CASPLRAASSTDTQYF. As DNA, the CDR3 is TGTGCCAGCCCCCTAAGGGCAGCTTCTAGCACAGATACGCAGTATTTT.

The chain couples TRBV6-5 to TRBJ2-3, with 7 bases fitting TRBD2. Germline V lookup: CDR1 MNHEY, CDR2 SVGAGI. Losses at the gene ends were 3 bases for V and 6 bases for J; bases not matched to a gene: 18. This CDR3 spans 18 amino acids. The CDR3 here is CASSYGRGSLPRGDTQYF. CDR3 nucleotides: TGTGCCAGCAGTTATGGGCGGGGGAGCCTTCCCCGCGGGGATACGCAGTATTTT.